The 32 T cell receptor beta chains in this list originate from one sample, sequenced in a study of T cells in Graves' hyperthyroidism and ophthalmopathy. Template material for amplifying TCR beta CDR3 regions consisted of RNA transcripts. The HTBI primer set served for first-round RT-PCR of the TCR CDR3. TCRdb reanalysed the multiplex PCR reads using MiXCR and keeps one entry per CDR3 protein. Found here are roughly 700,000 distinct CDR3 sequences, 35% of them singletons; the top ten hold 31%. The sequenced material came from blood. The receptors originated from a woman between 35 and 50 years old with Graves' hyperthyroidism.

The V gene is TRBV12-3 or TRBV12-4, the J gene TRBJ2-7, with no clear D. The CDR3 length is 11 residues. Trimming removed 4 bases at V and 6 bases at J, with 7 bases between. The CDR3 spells CASSSSSEQYF. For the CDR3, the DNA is TGTGCCAGCAGTTCATCGTCCGAGCAGTACTTC.

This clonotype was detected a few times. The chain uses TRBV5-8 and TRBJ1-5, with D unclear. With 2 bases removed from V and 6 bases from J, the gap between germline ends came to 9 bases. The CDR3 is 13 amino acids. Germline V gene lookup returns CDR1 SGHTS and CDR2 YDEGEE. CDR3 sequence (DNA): TGTGCCAGCAGCTTAGACCTCCCTCAGCCCCAGCATTTT. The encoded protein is CASSLDLPQPQHF.

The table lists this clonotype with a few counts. The CDR3 DNA sequence: TGTGCCAGCAGTGACAAACGAGGACAGCTCTCCTACAATGAGCAGTTCTTC. The encoded protein is CASSDKRGQLSYNEQFF. This chain joins TRBV25-1 and TRBJ2-1, with D perhaps matching TRBD1 (6 bases). CDR1 and CDR2 from the germline V gene are MGHDK and SYGVNS. The CDR3 is 17 residues long. With 3 bases removed from V and 0 bases from J, the gap between germline ends came to 15 bases.

CDR3 nucleotides: TGCGCCAGCAGCCAAGATCGCGGAGGGACCGGGCAGCCCCAGCATTTT. Its translation: CASSQDRGGTGQPQHF. V usage is TRBV4-3 and J usage is TRBJ1-5, with D tentatively TRBD1 (5 bases). Trimming pared 0 bases from V and 7 bases from J, leaving 16 bases between. Germline loops: CDR1 LGHNA, CDR2 YSLEER. This CDR3 spans 16 amino acids.

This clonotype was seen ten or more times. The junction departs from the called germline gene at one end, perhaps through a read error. CDR3 protein: CASSGTGELFF. The CDR3 region has the DNA TGTGCCAGCAGCGGTACTGGGGAGCTGTTTTTT. The rearrangement links TRBV10-1 to TRBJ2-2; weak D call: TRBD2 (5 bases). In germline, CDR1 is WNHNN, CDR2 SYGVQD (reference sequence). CDR3 length equals 11 residues.

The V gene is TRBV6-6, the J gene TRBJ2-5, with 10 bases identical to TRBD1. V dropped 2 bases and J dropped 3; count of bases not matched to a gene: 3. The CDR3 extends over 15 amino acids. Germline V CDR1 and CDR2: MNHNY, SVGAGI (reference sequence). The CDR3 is CASSYPTGGKETQYF. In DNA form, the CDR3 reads TGTGCCAGCAGTTACCCGACAGGGGGCAAAGAGACCCAGTACTTC.

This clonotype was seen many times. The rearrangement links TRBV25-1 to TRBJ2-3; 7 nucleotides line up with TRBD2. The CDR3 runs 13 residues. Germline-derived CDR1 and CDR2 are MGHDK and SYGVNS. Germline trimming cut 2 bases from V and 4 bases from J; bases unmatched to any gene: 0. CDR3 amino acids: CASSELAADTQYF. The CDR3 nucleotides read TGTGCCAGCAGTGAACTAGCGGCAGATACGCAGTATTTT.

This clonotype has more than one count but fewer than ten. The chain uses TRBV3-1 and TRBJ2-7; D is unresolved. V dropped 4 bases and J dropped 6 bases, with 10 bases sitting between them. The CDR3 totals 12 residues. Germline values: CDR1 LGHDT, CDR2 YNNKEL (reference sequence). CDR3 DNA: TGTGCCAGCAGCCTACGATGGGGCGAGCAGTACTTC. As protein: CASSLRWGEQYF.

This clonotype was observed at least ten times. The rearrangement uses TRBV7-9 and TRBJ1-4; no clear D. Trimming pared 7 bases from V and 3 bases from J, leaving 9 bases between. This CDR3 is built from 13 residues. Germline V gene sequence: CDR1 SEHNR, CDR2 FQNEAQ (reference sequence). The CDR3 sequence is CASTPHANEKLFF. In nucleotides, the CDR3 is TGTGCCAGCACCCCGCACGCTAATGAAAAACTGTTTTTT.

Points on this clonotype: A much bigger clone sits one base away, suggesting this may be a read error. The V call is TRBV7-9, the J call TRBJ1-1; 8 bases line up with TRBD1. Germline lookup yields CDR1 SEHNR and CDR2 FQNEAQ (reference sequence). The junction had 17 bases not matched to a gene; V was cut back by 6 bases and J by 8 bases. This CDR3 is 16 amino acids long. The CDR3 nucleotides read TGTGCCAGCAGGGGCCTAGGGGGACAGGCGTTCGGGGAAGCTTTCTTT. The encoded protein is CASRGLGGQAFGEAFF. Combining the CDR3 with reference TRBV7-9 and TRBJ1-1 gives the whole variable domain DTGVSQNPRHKITKRGQNVTFRCDPISEHNRLYWYRQTLGQGPEFLTYFQNEAQLEKSRLLSDRFSAERPKGSFSTLEIQRTEQGDSAMYLCASRGLGGQAFGEAFFGQGTRLTVV.

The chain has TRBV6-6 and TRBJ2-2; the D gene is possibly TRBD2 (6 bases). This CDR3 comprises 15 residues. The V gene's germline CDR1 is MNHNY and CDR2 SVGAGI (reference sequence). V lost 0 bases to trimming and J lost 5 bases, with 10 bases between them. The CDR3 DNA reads TGTGCCAGCAGTTACTCGGGGGGAGGAACCGGGGAGCTGTTTTTT. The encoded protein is CASSYSGGGTGELFF.

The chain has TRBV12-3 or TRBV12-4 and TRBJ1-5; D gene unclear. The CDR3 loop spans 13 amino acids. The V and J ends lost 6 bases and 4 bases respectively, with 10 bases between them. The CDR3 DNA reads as TGTGCCAGCAGCCCTGGGGTGAATCAGCCCCAGCATTTT. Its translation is CASSPGVNQPQHF.

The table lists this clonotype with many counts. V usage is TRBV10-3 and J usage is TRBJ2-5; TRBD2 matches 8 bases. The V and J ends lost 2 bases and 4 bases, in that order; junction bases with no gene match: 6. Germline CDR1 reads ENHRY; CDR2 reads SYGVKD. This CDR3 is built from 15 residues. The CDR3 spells CAISEAGGNGETQYF. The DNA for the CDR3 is TGTGCCATCAGTGAGGCGGGGGGCAACGGAGAGACCCAGTACTTC.

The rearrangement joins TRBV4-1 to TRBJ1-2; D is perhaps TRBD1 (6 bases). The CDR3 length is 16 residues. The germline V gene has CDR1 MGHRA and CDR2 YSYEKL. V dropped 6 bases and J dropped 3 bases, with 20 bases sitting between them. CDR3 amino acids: CASSPGMGHWDYGYTF. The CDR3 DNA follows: TGCGCCAGCAGTCCCGGGATGGGACACTGGGACTATGGCTACACCTTC.

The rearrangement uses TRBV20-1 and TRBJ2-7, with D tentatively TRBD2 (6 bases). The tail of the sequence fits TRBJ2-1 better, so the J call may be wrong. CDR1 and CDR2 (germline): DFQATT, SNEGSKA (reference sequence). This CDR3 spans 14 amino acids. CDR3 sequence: CSADGSSRGNEQFF. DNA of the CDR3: TGCAGTGCTGACGGGAGTTCTCGCGGGAATGAGCAGTTCTTC.

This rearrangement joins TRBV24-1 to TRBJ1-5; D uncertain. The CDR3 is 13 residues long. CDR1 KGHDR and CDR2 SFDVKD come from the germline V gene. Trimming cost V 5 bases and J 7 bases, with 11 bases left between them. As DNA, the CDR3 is TGTGCCACCAGTGTCGGGAAGGCGCAGCCCCAGCATTTT. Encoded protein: CATSVGKAQPQHF.

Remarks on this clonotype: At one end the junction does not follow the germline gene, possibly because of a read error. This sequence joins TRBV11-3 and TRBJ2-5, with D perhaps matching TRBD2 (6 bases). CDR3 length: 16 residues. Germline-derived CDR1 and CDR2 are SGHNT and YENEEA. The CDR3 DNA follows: TGTGCCAGCAGCTTACGGGGGTTGGTGCTCGAAGAGACCCAGAACTTC. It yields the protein CASSLRGLVLEETQNF.

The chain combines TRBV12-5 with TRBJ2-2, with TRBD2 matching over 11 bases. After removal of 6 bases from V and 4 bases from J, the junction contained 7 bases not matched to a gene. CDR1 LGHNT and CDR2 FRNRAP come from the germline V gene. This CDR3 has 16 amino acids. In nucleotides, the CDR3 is TGTGCTAGTGGCCCGACTAGCGGGGAATTCACCGGGGAGCTGTTTTTT. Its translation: CASGPTSGEFTGELFF.

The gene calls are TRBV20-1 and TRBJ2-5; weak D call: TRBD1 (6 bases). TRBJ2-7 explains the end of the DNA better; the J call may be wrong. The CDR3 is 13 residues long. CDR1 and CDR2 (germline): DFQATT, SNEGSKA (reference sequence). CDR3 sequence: CSARDQAGDEQYF. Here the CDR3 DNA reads TGCAGTGCTAGAGATCAAGCAGGGGACGAGCAGTACTTC.

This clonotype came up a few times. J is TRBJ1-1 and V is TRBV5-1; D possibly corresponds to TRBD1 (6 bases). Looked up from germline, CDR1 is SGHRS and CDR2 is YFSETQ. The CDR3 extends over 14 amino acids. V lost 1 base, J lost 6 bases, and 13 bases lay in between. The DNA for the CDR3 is TGCGCCAGCAGCTTGCTCGTGGGGGCGGCTGAAGCTTTCTTT. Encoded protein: CASSLLVGAAEAFF.

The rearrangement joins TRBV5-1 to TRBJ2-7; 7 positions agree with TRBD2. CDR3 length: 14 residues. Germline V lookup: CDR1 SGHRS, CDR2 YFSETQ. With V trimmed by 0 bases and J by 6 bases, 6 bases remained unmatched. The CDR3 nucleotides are TGCGCCAGCAGCTTGGAAGGGACTACGTTCGAGCAGTACTTC. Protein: CASSLEGTTFEQYF.

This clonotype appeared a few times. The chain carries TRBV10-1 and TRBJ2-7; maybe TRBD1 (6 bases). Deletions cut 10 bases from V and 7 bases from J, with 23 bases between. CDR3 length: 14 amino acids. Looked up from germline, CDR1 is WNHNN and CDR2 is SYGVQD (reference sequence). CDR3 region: CAIEIKGEGSEQYF. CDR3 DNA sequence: TGCGCCATAGAGATTAAGGGGGAAGGTTCGGAGCAGTACTTC.

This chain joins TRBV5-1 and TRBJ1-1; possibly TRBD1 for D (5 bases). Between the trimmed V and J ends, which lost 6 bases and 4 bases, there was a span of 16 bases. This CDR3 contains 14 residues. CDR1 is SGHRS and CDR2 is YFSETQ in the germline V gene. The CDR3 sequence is CASKVGRVGTEAFF. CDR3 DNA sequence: TGCGCCAGCAAGGTCGGCAGGGTGGGCACTGAAGCTTTCTTT.

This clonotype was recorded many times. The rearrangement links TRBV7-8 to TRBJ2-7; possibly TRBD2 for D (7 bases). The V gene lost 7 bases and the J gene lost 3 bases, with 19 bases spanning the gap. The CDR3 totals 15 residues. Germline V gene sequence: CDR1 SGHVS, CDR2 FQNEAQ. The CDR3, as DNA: TGTGCCAGCACCCAGAGGGGGGGCCCAGACTACGAGCAGTACTTC. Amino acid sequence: CASTQRGGPDYEQYF.

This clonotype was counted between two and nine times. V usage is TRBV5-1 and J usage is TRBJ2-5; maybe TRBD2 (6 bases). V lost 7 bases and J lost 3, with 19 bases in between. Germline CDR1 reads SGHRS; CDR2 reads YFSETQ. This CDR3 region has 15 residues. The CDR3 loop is CASAPRDSTEETQYF. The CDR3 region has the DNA TGCGCCAGCGCTCCCCGGGACTCGACGGAAGAGACCCAGTACTTC.

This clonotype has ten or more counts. The CDR3 spells CASSYGISGANVLTF. CDR3 coding DNA: TGTGCCAGCAGTTACGGGATCTCTGGGGCCAACGTCCTGACTTTC. The chain carries TRBV6-5 and TRBJ2-6; D is uncertain. The CDR3 sequence is 15 residues long. The V end lost 2 bases, the J end lost 0 bases, and 5 bases lay between the germline ends. The germline V gene encodes CDR1 MNHEY and CDR2 SVGAGI.

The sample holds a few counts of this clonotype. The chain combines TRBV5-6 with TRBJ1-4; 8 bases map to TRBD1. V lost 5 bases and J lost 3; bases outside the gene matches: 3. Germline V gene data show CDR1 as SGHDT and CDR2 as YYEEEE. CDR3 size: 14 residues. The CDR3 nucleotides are TGTGCCAGCAGGCTACAGGGGGCTAATGAAAAACTGTTTTTT. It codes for CASRLQGANEKLFF.

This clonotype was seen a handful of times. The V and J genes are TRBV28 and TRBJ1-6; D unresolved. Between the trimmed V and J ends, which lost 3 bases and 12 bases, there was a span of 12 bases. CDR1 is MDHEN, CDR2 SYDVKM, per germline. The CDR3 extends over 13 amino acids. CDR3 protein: CASSLAWRGPLHF. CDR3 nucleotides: TGTGCCAGCAGTTTGGCCTGGCGGGGACCCCTCCACTTT. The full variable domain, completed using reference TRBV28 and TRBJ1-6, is DVKVTQSSRYLVKRTGEKVFLECVQDMDHENMFWYRQDPGLGLRLIYFSYDVKMKEKGDIPEGYSVSREKKERFSLILESASTNQTSMYLCASSLAWRGPLHFGNGTRLTVT.

CDR3 sequence (DNA): TGTGCCACCAGTGACGCAAACCGGGACAGGGGCTTGAATGAGCAGTTCTTC. The encoded protein is CATSDANRDRGLNEQFF. V is TRBV24-1 and J is TRBJ2-1; the match to TRBD1 covers 10 bases. The germline CDR1 and CDR2 sequences are KGHDR and SFDVKD. The J segment lost 7 bases and the V segment lost 4 bases, leaving 12 bases of the junction unmatched. CDR3 length: 17 amino acids.

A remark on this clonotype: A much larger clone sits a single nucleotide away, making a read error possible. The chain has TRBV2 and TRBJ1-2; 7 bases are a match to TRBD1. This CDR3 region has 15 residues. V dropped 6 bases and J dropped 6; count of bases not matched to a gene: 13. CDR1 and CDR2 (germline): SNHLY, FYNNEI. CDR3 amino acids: CASRVTGVRTDGYTF. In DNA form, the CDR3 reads TGTGCCAGCAGGGTCACAGGGGTGCGCACGGATGGCTACACCTTC.

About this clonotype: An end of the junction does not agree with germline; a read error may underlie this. CDR3: CASSLDSWLYGYTF. CDR3 in DNA: TGTGCCAGCAGTTTGGACAGTTGGCTCTATGGCTACACCTTC. The chain is built from TRBV5-4 and TRBJ1-2; maybe TRBD1 (6 bases). From germline, CDR1 is SGHNT and CDR2 YYREEE (reference sequence). There are 14 residues in the CDR3.

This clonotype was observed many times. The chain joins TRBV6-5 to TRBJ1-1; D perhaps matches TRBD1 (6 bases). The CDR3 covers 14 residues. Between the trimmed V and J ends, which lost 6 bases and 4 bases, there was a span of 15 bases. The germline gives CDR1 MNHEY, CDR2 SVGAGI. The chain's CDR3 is CASRNRVTVTEAFF. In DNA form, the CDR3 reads TGTGCCAGCAGAAACAGGGTAACCGTCACTGAAGCTTTCTTT.